In its sample, the clone carrying this T cell receptor (beta chain) was seen a few times. The antigen is not known. Healthy Caucasian individuals from Russia aged about 6 to 100 were enrolled as donors. The data are from a study of blood T cells in healthy people across ages. Study overall: About one barcoded beta molecule per two T cells was the capture yield of template switching. Study-wide findings and caveats: In older individuals, TCR beta diversity per million T cells was lower, falling roughly linearly with age.

The use of a sample-barcoded 5' primer and a J-beta primer mix characterized a second PCR of roughly 6 to 11 cycles. TCRdb processed the 5' RACE reads anew with MiXCR; each CDR3 protein has one entry. The table lists approximately 800,000 distinct CDR3 sequences, more than 45% of them singletons. Sequenced material: blood. The source of this sequence is a young man in good health.

The CDR3, as DNA: TGTGCCAGCAGCCAAAGACAGGTTGTAGATGAAAAACTGTTTTTT. Translated, it gives CASSQRQVVDEKLFF. The rearrangement joins TRBV7-3 to TRBJ1-4; possible D gene TRBD1, 6 bases. The CDR3 spans 15 residues. Trimming cost V 5 bases and J 6 bases, with 16 bases left between them. Per germline, CDR1 SGHTA and CDR2 FQGTGA.